This is a list of T cell receptor beta chains from one sample in a study of response to subunit inactivated influenza vaccine. TCRdb recomputed calls from the RT-PCR reads with MiXCR, one row per CDR3 protein. Among 250,000 to 350,000 distinct CDR3 sequences listed, approximately 20% were seen once. Sample: PBMCs from blood, taken approximately 20 months after vaccination. All receptors come from a man between 50 and 69 years old who received an inactivated influenza vaccine. The CDR3 runs from the conserved cysteine through the conserved F or W. The D gene is left open where the match is weak. Some rows have no size entry. The others give once, few or many, or a class for an expanded clone.

.	TRBJ1-1	many	TRBV12-3/TRBV12-4	CASRIRRNTEAFF	TGTGCCAGCAGAATTCGGAGGAACACTGAAGCTTTCTTT
TRBD1	TRBJ1-4	.	TRBV7-9	CASMGQPEKLFF	TGTGCCAGCATGGGACAGCCAGAAAAACTGTTTTTT
.	TRBJ2-2	.	TRBV5-1	CASKEGGAHGELFF	TGCGCCAGCAAGGAAGGAGGGGCCCACGGGGAGCTGTTTTTT
.	TRBJ2-7	.	TRBV20-1	CSASRGGGPFSYEQYF	TGCAGTGCTAGTCGTGGGGGGGGCCCCTTCTCCTACGAGCAGTACTTC
.	TRBJ2-1	.	TRBV20-1	CSAISASKPSSYNEQFF	TGCAGTGCTATCTCAGCGTCCAAACCCAGCTCCTACAATGAGCAGTTCTTC
.	TRBJ1-1	few	TRBV5-5	CATHLNTEAFF	TGTGCCACACACCTAAACACTGAAGCTTTCTTT
TRBD1	TRBJ2-5	few	TRBV24-1	CATSGGTGDQETQYF	TGTGCCACCAGTGGCGGGACAGGGGACCAAGAGACCCAGTACTTC
TRBD1	TRBJ2-5	few	TRBV28	CASSYPGTEETQYF	TGTGCCAGCAGTTACCCCGGGACAGAAGAGACCCAGTACTTC
.	TRBJ1-1	many	TRBV5-1	CASSLAAGEGTEAFF	TGCGCCAGCAGCTTGGCGGCAGGGGAGGGGACTGAAGCTTTCTTT
.	TRBJ1-5	many	TRBV6-1	CASSEDSSNQPQHF	TGTGCCAGCAGTGAGGACAGTAGCAATCAGCCCCAGCATTTT
.	TRBJ2-7	.	TRBV2	CASRGSGVGANF	TGTGCCAGCAGAGGTTCGGGGGTGGGGGCGAACTTC
TRBD2	TRBJ2-3	.	TRBV4-2	CASSQEGLAGSTDTQYF	TGTGCCAGCAGCCAAGAAGGGCTAGCGGGGAGCACAGATACGCAGTATTTT
TRBD1	TRBJ1-2	.	TRBV5-1	CASSPGQGVPLNYGYTF	TGCGCCAGCAGCCCGGGACAGGGTGTCCCCCTCAACTATGGCTACACCTTC
.	TRBJ1-1	.	TRBV29-1	CSVDQGETEAFF	TGCAGCGTTGACCAGGGCGAGACTGAAGCTTTCTTT
TRBD1	TRBJ1-4	.	TRBV6-1	CASSVRGRTNEKLFF	TGTGCCAGCAGTGTCAGGGGGCGGACTAATGAAAAACTGTTTTTT
.	TRBJ1-2	many	TRBV5-1	CASSLQGNGGIYGYTF	TGCGCCAGCAGCTTGCAGGGGAACGGGGGTATCTATGGCTACACCTTC
.	TRBJ1-4	.	TRBV11-2	CASSPVLREKLFF	TGTGCCAGCAGCCCAGTCCTAAGGGAAAAACTGTTTTTT
.	TRBJ1-1	few	TRBV29-1	CSVSRGRNTEAFF	TGCAGCGTTAGCCGAGGGAGGAACACTGAAGCTTTCTTT
.	TRBJ1-1	few	TRBV5-1	CASSLSLMNTEAFF	TGCGCCAGCAGCTTGTCACTCATGAACACTGAAGCTTTCTTT
.	TRBJ1-6	few	TRBV12-3/TRBV12-4	CASSWGMLTKDSPLHF	TGTGCCAGCAGTTGGGGGATGCTAACCAAGGATTCACCCCTCCACTTT
TRBD2	TRBJ2-7	.	TRBV5-1	CASRLPTSGETYEQYF	TGCGCCAGCAGATTACCGACTAGCGGGGAGACCTACGAGCAGTACTTC
.	TRBJ1-1	few	TRBV9	CASSVAIGNTEAFF	TGTGCCAGCAGCGTAGCTATAGGGAACACTGAAGCTTTCTTT
.	TRBJ1-3	few	TRBV7-8	CASSSQQGVSGNTIYF	TGTGCCAGCAGCTCACAACAGGGAGTATCTGGAAACACCATATATTTT
.	TRBJ2-1	few	TRBV7-3	CASSLSGDAVSEQFF	TGTGCCAGCAGCTTAAGTGGCGATGCAGTTAGTGAGCAGTTCTTC
.	TRBJ2-5	few	TRBV5-5	CASSLEVQETQYF	TGTGCCAGCAGCTTGGAGGTCCAAGAGACCCAGTACTTC
TRBD1	TRBJ2-4	.	TRBV29-1	CSVRTGVLAKNIQYF	TGCAGCGTAAGGACAGGCGTCTTAGCCAAAAACATTCAGTACTTC
.	TRBJ1-2	.	TRBV20-1	CSASDNSNYGYTF	TGCAGTGCTAGCGACAACTCTAACTATGGCTACACCTTC
TRBD1	TRBJ2-5	many	TRBV6-1	CASSEGDREKETQYF	TGTGCCAGCAGTGAAGGGGACAGGGAGAAAGAGACCCAGTACTTC
.	TRBJ1-2	.	TRBV4-1	CASSQSFPGYGYTF	TGCGCCAGCAGCCAAAGTTTCCCGGGCTATGGCTACACCTTC
.	TRBJ2-7	.	TRBV29-1	CSVVASVFSYEQYF	TGCAGCGTTGTGGCTAGCGTCTTCTCCTACGAGCAGTACTTC
TRBD2	TRBJ2-1	.	TRBV29-1	CSGSGGEGYNEQFF	TGCAGCGGTAGCGGGGGGGAAGGGTACAATGAGCAGTTCTTC
.	TRBJ2-1	few	TRBV29-1	CSVELFTNEQFF	TGCAGCGTTGAACTTTTTACCAATGAGCAGTTCTTC
TRBD1	TRBJ1-1	.	TRBV5-1	CASSKQGAENTEAFF	TGCGCCAGCAGCAAGCAGGGGGCGGAGAACACTGAAGCTTTCTTT
.	TRBJ1-1	.	TRBV6-4	CASSDSDNTEAFF	TGTGCCAGCAGTGACTCGGACAACACTGAAGCTTTCTTT
TRBD2	TRBJ2-7	few	TRBV27	CASSNLGSVGTSRYEQYF	TGTGCCAGCAGTAACTTAGGGAGCGTCGGGACTAGCCGGTACGAGCAGTACTTC
.	TRBJ1-1	few	TRBV11-1	CASSFSGTPTTGGTEAFF	TGTGCCAGCAGCTTTTCCGGGACACCCACTACGGGGGGCACTGAAGCTTTCTTT
TRBD1	TRBJ2-7	many	TRBV27	CASSLQGATYEQYF	TGTGCCAGCAGTTTACAGGGGGCTACCTACGAGCAGTACTTC
.	TRBJ1-1	.	TRBV7-8	CASSSPGGNTEAFF	TGTGCCAGCAGCTCCCCCGGGGGGAACACTGAAGCTTTCTTT
.	TRBJ2-2	.	TRBV4-2	CASSQEYPAGNTGELFF	TGTGCCAGCAGCCAAGAATACCCAGCGGGGAACACCGGGGAGCTGTTTTTT